The TCR beta chain described here comes from a study of regulatory T cells in long-lasting Graves disease. General study findings and limits: Preferential use of TRBV28, TRBJ1-2 and TRBJ2-5 was seen in persistent disease. A limited number of samples was an acknowledged limitation. Study was limited to peripheral blood, excluding thyroid tissue.

Trimming took off 5 bases at V and 5 bases at J, with 9 bases between the two ends. CDR1 and CDR2 from the germline V gene are MNHNS and SASEGT. This CDR3 spans 12 amino acids. Time point indicated: persistent/refractory GD, antithyroid drugs over 5 years with positive TRAb. Extracted RNA from PBMCs served as the source of the TCR library. This clonotype was seen ten or more times. The antigen is unknown. CDR3-region Arm-PCR and iRepertoire HTBI primers produced the TCR beta libraries. TCRdb redid the calling of the multiplex PCR reads with MiXCR, one entry per CDR3 protein. Found here are about 460,000 distinct CDR3 sequences, around a fifth of them singletons; the top ten hold around 13%.

V is TRBV6-1 and J is TRBJ1-2; D remains unclear. The TCR originated in a female donor with Graves disease. The specimen was peripheral blood mononuclear cells (PBMCs), collected when the disease was refractory, from a patient treated with antithyroid drugs. The CDR3 sequence is CASSPVEYGYTF. DNA of the CDR3: TGTGCCAGCAGTCCCGTGGAGTATGGCTACACCTTC.